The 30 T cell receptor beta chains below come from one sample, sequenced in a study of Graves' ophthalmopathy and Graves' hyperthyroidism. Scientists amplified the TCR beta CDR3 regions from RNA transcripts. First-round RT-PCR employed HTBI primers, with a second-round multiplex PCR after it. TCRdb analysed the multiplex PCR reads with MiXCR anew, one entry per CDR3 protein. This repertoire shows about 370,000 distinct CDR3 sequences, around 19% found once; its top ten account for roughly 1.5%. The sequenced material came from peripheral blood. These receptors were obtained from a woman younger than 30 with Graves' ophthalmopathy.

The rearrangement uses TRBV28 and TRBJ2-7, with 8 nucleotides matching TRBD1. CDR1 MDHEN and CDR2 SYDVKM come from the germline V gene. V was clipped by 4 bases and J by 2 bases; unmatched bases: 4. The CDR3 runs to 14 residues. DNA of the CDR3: TGTGCCAGCAGTTCGACAGGGGCGACCTACGAGCAGTACTTC. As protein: CASSSTGATYEQYF.

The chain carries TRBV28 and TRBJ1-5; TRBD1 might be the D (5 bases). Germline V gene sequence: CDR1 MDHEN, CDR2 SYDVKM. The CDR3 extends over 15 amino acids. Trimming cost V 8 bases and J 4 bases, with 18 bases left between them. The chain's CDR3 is CASLEKGRGNQPQHF. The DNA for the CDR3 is TGTGCCAGCCTAGAGAAGGGGCGGGGGAATCAGCCCCAGCATTTT.

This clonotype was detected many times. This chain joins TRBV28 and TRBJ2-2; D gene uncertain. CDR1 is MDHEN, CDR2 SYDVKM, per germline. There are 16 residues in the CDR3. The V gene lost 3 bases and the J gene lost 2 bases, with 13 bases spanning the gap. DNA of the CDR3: TGTGCCAGCAGTTTTGGGTTGGCAGGTAACACCGGGGAGCTGTTTTTT. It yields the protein CASSFGLAGNTGELFF.

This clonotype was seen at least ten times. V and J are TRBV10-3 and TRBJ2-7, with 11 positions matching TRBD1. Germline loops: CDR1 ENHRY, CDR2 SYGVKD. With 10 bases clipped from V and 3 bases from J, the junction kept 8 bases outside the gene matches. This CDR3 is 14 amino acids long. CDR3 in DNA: TGTGCCACCACGGGACAGGGGGGTTACTACGAGCAGTACTTC. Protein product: CATTGQGGYYEQYF.

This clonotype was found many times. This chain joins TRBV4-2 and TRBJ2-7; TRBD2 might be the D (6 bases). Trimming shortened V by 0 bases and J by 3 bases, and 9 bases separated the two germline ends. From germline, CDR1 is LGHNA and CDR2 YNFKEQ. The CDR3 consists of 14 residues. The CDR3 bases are TGTGCCAGCAGCCAAGAGAGGACTATCTACGAGCAGTACTTC. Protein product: CASSQERTIYEQYF.

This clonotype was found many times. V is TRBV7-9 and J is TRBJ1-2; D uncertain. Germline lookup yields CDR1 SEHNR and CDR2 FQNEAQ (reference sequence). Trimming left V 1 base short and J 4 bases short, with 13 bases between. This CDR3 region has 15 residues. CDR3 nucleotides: TGTGCCAGCAGCTTAGTAGGTATAGACTCCTATGGCTACACCTTC. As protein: CASSLVGIDSYGYTF.

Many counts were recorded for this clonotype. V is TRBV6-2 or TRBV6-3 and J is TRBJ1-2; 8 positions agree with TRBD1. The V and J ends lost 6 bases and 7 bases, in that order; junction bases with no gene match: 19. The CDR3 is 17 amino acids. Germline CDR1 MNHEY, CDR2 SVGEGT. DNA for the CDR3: TGTGCCAGCAGAGATCCCCGGGGACAGGAGGACCCCCCTGGCTACACCTTC. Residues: CASRDPRGQEDPPGYTF.

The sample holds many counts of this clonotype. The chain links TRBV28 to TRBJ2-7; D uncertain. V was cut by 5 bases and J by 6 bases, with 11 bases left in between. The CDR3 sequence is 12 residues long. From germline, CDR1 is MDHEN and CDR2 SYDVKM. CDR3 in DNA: TGTGCCAGCAGTCTCCTTATGACCGAGCAGTACTTC. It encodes CASSLLMTEQYF.

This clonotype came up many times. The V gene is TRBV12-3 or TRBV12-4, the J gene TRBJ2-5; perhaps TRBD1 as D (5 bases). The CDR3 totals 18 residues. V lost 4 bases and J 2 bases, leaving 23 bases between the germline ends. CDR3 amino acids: CASSSPGQGRFLQETQYF. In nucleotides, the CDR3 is TGTGCCAGCAGTTCCCCCGGGCAGGGAAGGTTTTTACAAGAGACCCAGTACTTC.

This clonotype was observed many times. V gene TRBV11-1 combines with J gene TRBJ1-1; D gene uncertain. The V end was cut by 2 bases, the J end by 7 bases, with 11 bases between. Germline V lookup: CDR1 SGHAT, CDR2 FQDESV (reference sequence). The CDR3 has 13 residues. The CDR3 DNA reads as TGTGCCAGCAGCTTATTTCTGGGGAATGAAGCTTTCTTT. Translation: CASSLFLGNEAFF.

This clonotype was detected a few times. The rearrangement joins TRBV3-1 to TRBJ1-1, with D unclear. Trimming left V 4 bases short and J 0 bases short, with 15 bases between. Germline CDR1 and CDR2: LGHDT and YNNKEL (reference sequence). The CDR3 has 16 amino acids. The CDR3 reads CASSPRFGKMNTEAFF. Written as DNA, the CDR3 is TGTGCCAGCAGCCCGCGGTTCGGGAAAATGAACACTGAAGCTTTCTTT.

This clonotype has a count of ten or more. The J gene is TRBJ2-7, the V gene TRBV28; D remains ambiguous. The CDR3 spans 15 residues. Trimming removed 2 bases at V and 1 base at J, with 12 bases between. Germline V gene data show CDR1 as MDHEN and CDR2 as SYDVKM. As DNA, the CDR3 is TGTGCCAGCAGTTTACCCCTGGGCAGGTCCTACGAGCAGTACTTC. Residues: CASSLPLGRSYEQYF.

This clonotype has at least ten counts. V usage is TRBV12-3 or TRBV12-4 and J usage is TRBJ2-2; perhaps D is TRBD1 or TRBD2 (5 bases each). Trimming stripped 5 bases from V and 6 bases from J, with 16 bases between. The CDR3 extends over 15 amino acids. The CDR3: CASSPGTPLPGELFF. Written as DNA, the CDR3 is TGTGCCAGCAGTCCCGGGACGCCTCTCCCCGGGGAGCTGTTTTTT.

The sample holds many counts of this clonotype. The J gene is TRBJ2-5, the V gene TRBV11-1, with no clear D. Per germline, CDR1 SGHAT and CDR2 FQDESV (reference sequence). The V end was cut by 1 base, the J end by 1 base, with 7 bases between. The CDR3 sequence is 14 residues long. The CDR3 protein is CASSLDPSQETQYF. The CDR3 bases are TGTGCCAGCAGCTTAGATCCGAGCCAAGAGACCCAGTACTTC.

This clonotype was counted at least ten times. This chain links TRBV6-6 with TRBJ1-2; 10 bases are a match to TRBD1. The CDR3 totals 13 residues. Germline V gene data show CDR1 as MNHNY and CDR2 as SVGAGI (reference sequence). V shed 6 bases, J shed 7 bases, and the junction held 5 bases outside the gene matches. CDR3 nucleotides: TGTGCCAGCAGGGCGACAGGGGGCTTTGGCTACACCTTC. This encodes CASRATGGFGYTF.

The CDR3 DNA reads as TGTGCCATCAGTGACACAGGAGGCTACGAGCAGTACTTC. Protein: CAISDTGGYEQYF. V is TRBV10-3 and J is TRBJ2-7; D may correspond to TRBD1 or TRBD2 (5 bases each). CDR3 length: 13 residues. V was trimmed by 3 bases and J by 3 bases, leaving 9 bases between them. Germline CDR1 and CDR2: ENHRY and SYGVKD.

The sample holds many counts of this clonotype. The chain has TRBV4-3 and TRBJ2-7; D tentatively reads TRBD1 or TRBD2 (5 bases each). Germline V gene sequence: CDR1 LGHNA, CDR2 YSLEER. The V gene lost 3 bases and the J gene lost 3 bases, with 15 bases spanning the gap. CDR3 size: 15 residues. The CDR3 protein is CASSQGPEGIYEQYF. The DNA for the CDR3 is TGCGCCAGCAGCCAGGGGCCTGAGGGAATCTACGAGCAGTACTTC.

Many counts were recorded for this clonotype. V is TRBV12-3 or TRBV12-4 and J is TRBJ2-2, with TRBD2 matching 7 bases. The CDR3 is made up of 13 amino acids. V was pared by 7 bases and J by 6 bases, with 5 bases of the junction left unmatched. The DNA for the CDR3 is TGTGCCAGCAAGAGGGAGGGGCCCGGGGAGCTGTTTTTT. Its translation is CASKREGPGELFF.

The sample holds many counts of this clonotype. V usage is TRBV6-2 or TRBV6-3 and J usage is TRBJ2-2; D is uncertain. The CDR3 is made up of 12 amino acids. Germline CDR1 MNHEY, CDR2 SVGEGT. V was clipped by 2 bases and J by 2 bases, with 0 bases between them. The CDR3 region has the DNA TGTGCCAGCAGTTACAACACCGGGGAGCTGTTTTTT. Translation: CASSYNTGELFF.

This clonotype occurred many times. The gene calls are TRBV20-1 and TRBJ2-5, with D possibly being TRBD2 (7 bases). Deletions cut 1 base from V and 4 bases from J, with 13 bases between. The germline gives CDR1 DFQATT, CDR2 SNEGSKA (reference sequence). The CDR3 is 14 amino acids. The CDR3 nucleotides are TGCAGTGCTAGAGGAGGGGGAGGGAGAGAGACCCAGTACTTC. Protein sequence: CSARGGGGRETQYF.

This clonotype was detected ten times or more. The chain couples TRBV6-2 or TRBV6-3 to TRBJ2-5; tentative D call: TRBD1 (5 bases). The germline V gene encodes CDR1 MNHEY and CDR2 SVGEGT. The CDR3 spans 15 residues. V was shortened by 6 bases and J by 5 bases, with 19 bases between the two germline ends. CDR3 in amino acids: CASREPNPGRETQYF. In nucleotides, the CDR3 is TGTGCCAGCAGGGAACCTAACCCAGGGCGGGAGACCCAGTACTTC.

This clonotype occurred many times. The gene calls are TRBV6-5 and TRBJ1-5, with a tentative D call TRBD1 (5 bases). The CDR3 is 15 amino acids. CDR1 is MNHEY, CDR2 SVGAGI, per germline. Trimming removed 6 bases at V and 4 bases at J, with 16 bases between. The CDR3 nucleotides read TGTGCCAGCAGACGCATGGGGGGTAGGAATCAGCCCCAGCATTTT. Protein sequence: CASRRMGGRNQPQHF.

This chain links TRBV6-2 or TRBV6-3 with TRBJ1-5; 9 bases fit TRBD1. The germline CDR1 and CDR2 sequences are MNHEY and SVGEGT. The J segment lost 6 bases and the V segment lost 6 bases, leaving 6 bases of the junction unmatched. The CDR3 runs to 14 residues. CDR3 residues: CASSSTGGTQPQHF. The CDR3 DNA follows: TGTGCCAGCAGCTCAACAGGGGGCACTCAGCCCCAGCATTTT.

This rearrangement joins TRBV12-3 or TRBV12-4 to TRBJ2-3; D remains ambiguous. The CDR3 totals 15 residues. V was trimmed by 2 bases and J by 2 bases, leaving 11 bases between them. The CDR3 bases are TGTGCCAGCAGTTTAACATCGGTCTTCACAGATACGCAGTATTTT. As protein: CASSLTSVFTDTQYF.

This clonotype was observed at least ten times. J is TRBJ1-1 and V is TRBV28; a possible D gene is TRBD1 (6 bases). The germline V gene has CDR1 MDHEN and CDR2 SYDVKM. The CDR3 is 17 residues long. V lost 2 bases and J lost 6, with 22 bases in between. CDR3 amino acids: CASSLTGFRPGGSEAFF. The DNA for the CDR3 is TGTGCCAGCAGTTTAACGGGATTTAGGCCCGGGGGCTCTGAAGCTTTCTTT.

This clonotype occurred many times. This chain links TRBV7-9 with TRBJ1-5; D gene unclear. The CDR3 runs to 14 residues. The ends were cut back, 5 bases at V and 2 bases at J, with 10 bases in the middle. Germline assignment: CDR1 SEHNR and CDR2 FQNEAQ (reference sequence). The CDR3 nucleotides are TGTGCCAGCAGCCCCTCCGAGGGCAATCAGCCCCAGCATTTT. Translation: CASSPSEGNQPQHF.

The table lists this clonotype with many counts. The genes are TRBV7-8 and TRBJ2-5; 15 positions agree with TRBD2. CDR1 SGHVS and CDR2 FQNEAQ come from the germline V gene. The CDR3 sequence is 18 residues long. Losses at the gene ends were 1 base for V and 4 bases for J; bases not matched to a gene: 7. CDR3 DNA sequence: TGTGCCAGCAGCTTAGTGAGGACTAGCGGGGGGGCCCGAGAGACCCAGTACTTC. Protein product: CASSLVRTSGGARETQYF.

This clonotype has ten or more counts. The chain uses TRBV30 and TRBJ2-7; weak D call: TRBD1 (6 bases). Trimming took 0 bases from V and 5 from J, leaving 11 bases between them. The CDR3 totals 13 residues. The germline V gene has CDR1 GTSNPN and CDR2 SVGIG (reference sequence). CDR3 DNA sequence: TGTGCCTGGAGTGTATGGCAGGGGCACGAGCAGTACTTC. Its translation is CAWSVWQGHEQYF. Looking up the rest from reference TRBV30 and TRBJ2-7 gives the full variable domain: SQTIHQWPATLVQPVGSPLSLECTVEGTSNPNLYWYRQAAGRGLQLLFYSVGIGQISSEVPQNLSASRPQDRQFILSSKKLLLSDSGFYLCAWSVWQGHEQYFGPGTRLTVT.

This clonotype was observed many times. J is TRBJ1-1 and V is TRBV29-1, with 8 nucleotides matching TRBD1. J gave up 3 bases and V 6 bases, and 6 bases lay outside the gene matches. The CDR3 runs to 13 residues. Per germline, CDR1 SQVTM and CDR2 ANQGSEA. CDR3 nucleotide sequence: TGCAGCGTCCGGACAGGGCGGGACACTGAAGCTTTCTTT. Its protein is CSVRTGRDTEAFF.

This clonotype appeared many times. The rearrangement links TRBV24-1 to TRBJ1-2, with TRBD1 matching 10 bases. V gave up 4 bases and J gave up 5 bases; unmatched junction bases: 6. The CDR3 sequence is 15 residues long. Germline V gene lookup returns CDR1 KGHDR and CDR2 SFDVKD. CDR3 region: CATSDSTGGGYGYTF. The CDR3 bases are TGTGCCACCAGTGACTCGACAGGGGGCGGATATGGCTACACCTTC.